The count of the clone carrying this T cell receptor beta chain is one. Its antigen is not identified. The CDR3 is 15 amino acids. Germline CDR1 SGHDN, CDR2 FVKESK. V was shortened by 2 bases and J by 4 bases, with 14 bases between the two germline ends. Vbeta (60) and Jbeta (13) primers were used in the PCR. Profiled with immunoSEQ multiplex PCR; TCRdb holds only in-frame clones, not every one. The sample carries around 130,000 clones, approximately 67% recorded once. This sample stems from a study of cytomegalovirus exposure and HLA in healthy donors. Whole-study findings and limits: Reported findings show TCR beta sequences accurately forecast HLA-A and HLA-B alleles in most subjects. TCR beta V segments were, for the most part, productive about 90% or about 30% of the time in an earlier analysis. According to a later analysis, most TCR beta chains associated with CMV appeared HLA-restricted.

The sequenced material came from PBMCs. The rearrangement links TRBV14 to TRBJ1-2; perhaps TRBD1 as D (5 bases). This clonotype was obtained from a young man in good health and CMV-seronegative. The CDR3 DNA reads TGTGCCAGCAGCCAAAAAGAAGGGGTATCCTATGGCTACACCTTC. It yields the protein CASSQKEGVSYGYTF.